The sequence of this T cell receptor beta chain was determined in a study of blood T cell repertoires in COVID-19. About the study: The samples span acute and convalescent COVID-19 from the United States, Italy and Spain. The cDNA or gDNA used as material had been derived from T cells, B-cell-depleted T cells, or PBMCs.

Study processing details: Counts of nucleated cells, estimated from reference gene primer amplification, were obtained. The method was immunoSEQ multiplex PCR; TCRdb's version includes in-frame clones alone and lacks a portion of them. Clone size and the V and J calls come from that table; the DNA yielded D and trimming. The table includes approximately 360,000 clones, roughly nine tenths detected once. Per germline, CDR1 LGHNA and CDR2 YNFKEQ. J was trimmed by 3 bases and V by 1 base; bases with no gene match: 3. CDR3 size: 14 residues. This receptor was taken from a man aged 40-49 years with acute or convalescent COVID-19. The sequencing input was peripheral blood. The genes are TRBV4-2 and TRBJ2-7; 7 nucleotides match TRBD1. Written as DNA, the CDR3 is TGTGCCAGCAGCCAAGGGCCAGGGGGCTACGAGCAGTACTTC. Its translation: CASSQGPGGYEQYF.